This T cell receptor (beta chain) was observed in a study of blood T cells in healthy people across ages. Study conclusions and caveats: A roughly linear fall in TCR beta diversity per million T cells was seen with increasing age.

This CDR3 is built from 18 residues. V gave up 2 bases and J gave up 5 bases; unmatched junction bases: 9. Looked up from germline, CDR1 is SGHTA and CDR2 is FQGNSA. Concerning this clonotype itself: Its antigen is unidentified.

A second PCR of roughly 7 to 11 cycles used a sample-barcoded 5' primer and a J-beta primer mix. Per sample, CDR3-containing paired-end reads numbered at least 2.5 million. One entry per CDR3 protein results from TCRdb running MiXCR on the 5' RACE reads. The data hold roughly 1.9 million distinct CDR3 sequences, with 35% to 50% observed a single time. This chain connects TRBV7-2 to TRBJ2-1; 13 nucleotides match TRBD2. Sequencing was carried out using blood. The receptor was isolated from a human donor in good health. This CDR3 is CASSLIFAGTSGNNEQFF. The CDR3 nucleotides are TGTGCCAGCAGCTTAATCTTCGCCGGGACTAGCGGGAACAATGAGCAGTTCTTC.